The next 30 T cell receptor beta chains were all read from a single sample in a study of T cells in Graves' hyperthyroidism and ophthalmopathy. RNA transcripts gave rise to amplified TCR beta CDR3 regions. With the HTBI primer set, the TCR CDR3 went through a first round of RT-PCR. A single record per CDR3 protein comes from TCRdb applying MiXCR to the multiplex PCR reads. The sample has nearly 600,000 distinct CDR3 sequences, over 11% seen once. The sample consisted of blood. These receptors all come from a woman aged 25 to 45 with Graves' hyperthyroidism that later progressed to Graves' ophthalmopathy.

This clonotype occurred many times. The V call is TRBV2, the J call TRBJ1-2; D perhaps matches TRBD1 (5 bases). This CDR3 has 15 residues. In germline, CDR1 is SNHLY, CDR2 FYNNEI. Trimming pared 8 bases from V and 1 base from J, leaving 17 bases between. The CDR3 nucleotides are TGTGCCAGCGGGAGGGATCGGGGGAGTAACTATGGCTACACCTTC. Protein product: CASGRDRGSNYGYTF.

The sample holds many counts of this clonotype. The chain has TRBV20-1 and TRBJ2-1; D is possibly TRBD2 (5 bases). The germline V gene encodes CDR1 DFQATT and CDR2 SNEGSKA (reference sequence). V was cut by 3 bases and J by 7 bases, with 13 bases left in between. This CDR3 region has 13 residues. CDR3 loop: CSARLGLSNEQFF. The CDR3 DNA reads TGCAGTGCTAGGCTTGGACTGTCAAATGAGCAGTTCTTC.

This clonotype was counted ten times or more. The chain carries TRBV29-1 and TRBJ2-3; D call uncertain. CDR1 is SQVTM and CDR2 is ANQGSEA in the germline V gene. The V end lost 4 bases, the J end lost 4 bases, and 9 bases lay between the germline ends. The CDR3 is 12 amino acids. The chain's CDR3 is CSVANTADTQYF. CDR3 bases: TGCAGCGTTGCGAACACCGCAGATACGCAGTATTTT.

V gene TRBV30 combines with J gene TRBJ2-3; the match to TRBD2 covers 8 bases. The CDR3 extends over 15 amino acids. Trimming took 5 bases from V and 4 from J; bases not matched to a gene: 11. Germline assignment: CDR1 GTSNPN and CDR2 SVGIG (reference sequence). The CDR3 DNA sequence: TGTGCCTGGGGGGTCGGGGGGGCGCTTGCAGATACGCAGTATTTT. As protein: CAWGVGGALADTQYF.

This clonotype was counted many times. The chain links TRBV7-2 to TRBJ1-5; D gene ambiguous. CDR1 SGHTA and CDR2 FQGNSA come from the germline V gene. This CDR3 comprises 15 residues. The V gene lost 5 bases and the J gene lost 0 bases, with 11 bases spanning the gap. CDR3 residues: CASSQGWNSNQPQHF. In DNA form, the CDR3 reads TGTGCCAGCAGCCAAGGGTGGAATAGCAATCAGCCCCAGCATTTT.

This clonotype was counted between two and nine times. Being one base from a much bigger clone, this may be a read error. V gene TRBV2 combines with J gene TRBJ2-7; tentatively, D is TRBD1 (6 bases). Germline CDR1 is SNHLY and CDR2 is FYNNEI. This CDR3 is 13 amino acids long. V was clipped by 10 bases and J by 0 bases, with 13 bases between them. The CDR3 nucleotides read TGTGCCAACGGAGGACAGAGCTCCTACGAGCAGTACTTC. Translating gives CANGGQSSYEQYF.

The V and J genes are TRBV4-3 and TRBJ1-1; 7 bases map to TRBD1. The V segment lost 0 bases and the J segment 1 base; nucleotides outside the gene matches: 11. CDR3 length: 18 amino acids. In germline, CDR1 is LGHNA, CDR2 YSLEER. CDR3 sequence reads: CASSQESGGRGWNTEAFF. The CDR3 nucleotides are TGCGCCAGCAGCCAAGAGTCAGGTGGCAGGGGGTGGAACACTGAAGCTTTCTTT.

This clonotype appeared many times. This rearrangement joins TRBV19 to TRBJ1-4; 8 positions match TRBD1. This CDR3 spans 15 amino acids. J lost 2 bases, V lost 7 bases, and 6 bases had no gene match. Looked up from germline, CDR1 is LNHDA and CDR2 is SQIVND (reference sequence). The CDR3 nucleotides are TGTGCCAGTAAACCAGGGGGCGCGACTAATGAAAAACTGTTTTTT. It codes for CASKPGGATNEKLFF. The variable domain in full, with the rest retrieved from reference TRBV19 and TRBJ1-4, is DGGITQSPKYLFRKEGQNVTLSCEQNLNHDAMYWYRQDPGQGLRLIYYSQIVNDFQKGDIAEGYSVSREKKESFPLTVTSAQKNPTAFYLCASKPGGATNEKLFFGSGTQLSVL.

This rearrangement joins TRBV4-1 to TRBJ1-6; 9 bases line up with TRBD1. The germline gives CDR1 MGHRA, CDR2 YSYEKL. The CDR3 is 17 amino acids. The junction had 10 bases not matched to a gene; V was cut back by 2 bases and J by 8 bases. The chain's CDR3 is CASSQWLPGQGYSPLHF. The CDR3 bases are TGCGCCAGCAGCCAATGGCTTCCGGGACAGGGATATTCACCCCTCCACTTT.

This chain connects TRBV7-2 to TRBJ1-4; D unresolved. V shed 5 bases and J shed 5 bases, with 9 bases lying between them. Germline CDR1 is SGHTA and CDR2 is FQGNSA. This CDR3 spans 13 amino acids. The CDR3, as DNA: TGTGCCAGCAGCCTCCGGACGAATGAAAAACTGTTTTTT. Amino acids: CASSLRTNEKLFF.

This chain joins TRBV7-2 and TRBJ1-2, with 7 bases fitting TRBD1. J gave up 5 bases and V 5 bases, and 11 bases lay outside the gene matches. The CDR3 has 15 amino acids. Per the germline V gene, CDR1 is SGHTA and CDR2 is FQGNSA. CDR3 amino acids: CASSAGRDSYYGYTF. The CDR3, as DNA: TGTGCCAGCAGCGCGGGCCGGGACAGTTATTATGGCTACACCTTC.

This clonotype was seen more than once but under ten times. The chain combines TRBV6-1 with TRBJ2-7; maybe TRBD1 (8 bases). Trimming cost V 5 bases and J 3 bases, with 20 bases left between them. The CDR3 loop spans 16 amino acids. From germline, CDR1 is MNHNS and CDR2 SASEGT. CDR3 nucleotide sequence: TGTGCCAGCAGTTGGGGGGGTCGGACAGGGAACTACGAGCAGTACTTC. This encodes CASSWGGRTGNYEQYF.

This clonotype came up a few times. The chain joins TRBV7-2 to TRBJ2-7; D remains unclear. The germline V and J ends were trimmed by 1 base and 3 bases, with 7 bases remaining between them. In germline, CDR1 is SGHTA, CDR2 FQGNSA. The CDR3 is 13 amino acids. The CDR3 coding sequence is TGTGCCAGCAGCTTAGGCATTTACTACGAGCAGTACTTC. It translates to CASSLGIYYEQYF. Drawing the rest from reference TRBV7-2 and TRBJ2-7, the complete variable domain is GAGVSQSPSNKVTEKGKDVELRCDPISGHTALYWYRQSLGQGLEFLIYFQGNSAPDKSGLPSDRFSAERTGGSVSTLTIQRTQQEDSAVYLCASSLGIYYEQYFGPGTRLTVT.

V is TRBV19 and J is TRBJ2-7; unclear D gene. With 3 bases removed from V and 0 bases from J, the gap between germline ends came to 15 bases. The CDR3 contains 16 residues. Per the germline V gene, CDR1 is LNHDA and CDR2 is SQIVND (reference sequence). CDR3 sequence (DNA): TGTGCCAGTAGTATTGGTGGGCCTTCGGTCTCCTACGAGCAGTACTTC. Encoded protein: CASSIGGPSVSYEQYF.

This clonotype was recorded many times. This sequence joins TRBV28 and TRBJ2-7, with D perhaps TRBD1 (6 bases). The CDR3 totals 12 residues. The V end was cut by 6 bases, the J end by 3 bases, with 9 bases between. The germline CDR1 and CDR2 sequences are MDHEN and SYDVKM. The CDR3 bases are TGTGCCAGCAGACAGGGAGACTACGAGCAGTACTTC. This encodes CASRQGDYEQYF. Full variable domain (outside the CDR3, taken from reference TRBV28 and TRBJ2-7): DVKVTQSSRYLVKRTGEKVFLECVQDMDHENMFWYRQDPGLGLRLIYFSYDVKMKEKGDIPEGYSVSREKKERFSLILESASTNQTSMYLCASRQGDYEQYFGPGTRLTVT.

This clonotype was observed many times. CDR3 DNA: TGTGCCAGCCTACCGGGACAGGGGGAGACCCAGTACTTC. Its translation is CASLPGQGETQYF. The V call is TRBV3-1, the J call TRBJ2-5; 10 bases are a match to TRBD1. The CDR3 spans 13 residues. The germline V gene encodes CDR1 LGHDT and CDR2 YNNKEL (reference sequence). V shed 8 bases and J 5 bases; nucleotides not matched to a gene: 5.

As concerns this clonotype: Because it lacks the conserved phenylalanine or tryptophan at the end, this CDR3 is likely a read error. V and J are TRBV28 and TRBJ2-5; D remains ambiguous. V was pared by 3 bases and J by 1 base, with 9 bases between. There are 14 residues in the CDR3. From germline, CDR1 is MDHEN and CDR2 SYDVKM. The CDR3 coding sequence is TGTGCCAGCAGTTTCCGGAGTGTCCAAGAGACCCAGTACCTC. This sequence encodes CASSFRSVQETQYL.

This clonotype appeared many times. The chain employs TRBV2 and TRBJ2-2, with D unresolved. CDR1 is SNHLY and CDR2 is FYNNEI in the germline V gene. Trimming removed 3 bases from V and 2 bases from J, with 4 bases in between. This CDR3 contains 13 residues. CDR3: CASSEQNTGELFF. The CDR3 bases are TGTGCCAGCAGTGAGCAAAACACCGGGGAGCTGTTTTTT.

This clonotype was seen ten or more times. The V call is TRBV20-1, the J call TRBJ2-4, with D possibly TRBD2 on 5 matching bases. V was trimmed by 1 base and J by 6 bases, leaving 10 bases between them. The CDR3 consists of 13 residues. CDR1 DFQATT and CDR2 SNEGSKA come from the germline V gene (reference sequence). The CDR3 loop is CSARGEQLNIQYF. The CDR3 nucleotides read TGCAGTGCTAGAGGGGAGCAGCTAAACATTCAGTACTTC.

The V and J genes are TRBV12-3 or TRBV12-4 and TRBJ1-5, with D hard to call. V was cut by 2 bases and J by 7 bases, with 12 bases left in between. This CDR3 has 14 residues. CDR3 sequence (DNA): TGTGCCAGCAGTTTAAGTTCGTCCCGGCAGCCCCAGCATTTT. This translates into CASSLSSSRQPQHF.

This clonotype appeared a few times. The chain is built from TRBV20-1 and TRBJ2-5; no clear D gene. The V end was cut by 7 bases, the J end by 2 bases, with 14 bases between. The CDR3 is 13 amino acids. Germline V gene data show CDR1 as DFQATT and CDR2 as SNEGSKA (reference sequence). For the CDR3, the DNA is TGCAGTGTTACGGGCCCGATACAAGAGACCCAGTACTTC. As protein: CSVTGPIQETQYF.

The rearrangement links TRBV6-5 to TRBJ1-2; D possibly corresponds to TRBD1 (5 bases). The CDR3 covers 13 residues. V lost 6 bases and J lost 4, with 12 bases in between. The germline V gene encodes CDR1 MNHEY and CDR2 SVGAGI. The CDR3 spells CASSYGATYGYTF. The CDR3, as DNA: TGTGCCAGCAGCTACGGGGCGACCTATGGCTACACCTTC.

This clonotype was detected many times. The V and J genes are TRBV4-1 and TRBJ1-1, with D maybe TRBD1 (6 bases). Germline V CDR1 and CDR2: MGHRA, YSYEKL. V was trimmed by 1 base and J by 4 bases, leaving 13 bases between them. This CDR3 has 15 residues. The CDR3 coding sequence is TGCGCCAGCAGCCAAGTAAACAGGGATTCCACTGAAGCTTTCTTT. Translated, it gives CASSQVNRDSTEAFF.

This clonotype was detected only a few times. CDR3 protein: CASSLSPENQPQHF. CDR3 DNA: TGTGCCAGCAGTTTATCGCCGGAAAATCAGCCCCAGCATTTT. This rearrangement joins TRBV27 to TRBJ1-5; D ambiguous. Germline CDR1 and CDR2: MNHEY and SMNVEV (reference sequence). The germline V and J ends were trimmed by 0 bases and 4 bases, with 7 bases remaining between them. CDR3 length: 14 residues.

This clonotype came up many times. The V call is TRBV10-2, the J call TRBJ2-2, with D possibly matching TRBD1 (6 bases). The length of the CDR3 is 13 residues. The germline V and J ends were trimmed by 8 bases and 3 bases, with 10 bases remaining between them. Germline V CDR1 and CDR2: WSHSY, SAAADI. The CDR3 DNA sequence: TGCGCCAGCTTAAGGACAGACACCGGGGAGCTGTTTTTT. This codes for CASLRTDTGELFF.

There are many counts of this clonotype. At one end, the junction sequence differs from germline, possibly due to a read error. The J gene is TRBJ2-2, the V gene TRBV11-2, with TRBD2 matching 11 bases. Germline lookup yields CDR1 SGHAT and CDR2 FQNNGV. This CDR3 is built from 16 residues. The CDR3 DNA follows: TGTGCCAGCACCTTAGCGGGAGGGCCGATGGTCGGGGAGCTGTTTTTT. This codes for CASTLAGGPMVGELFF.

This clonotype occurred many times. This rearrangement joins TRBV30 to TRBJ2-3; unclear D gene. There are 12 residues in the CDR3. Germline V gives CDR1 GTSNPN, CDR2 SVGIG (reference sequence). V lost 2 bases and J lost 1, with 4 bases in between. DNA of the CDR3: TGTGCCTGGAGTATCCGCACAGATACGCAGTATTTT. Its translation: CAWSIRTDTQYF.

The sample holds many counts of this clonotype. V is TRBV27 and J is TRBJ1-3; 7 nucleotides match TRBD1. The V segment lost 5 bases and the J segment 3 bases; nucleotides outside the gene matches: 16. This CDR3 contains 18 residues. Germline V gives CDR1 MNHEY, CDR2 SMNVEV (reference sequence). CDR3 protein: CASSPYPPTGQSGNTIYF. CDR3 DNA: TGTGCCAGCAGTCCCTACCCCCCGACAGGGCAAAGTGGAAACACCATATATTTT.

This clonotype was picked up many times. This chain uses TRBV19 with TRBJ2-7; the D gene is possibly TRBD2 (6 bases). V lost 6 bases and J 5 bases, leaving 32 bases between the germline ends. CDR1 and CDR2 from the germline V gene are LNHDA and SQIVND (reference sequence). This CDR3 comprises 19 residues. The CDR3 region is CASRHIVGGPLIEDHEQYF. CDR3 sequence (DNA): TGTGCCAGTAGACACATCGTCGGGGGTCCACTCATTGAGGACCACGAGCAGTACTTC.

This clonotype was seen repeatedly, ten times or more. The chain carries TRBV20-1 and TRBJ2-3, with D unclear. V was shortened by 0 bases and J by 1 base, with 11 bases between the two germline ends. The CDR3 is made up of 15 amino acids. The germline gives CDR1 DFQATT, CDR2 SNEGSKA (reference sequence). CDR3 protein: CSARDRLLGTDTQYF. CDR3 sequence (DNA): TGCAGTGCTAGAGATCGGCTGCTCGGCACAGATACGCAGTATTTT.